The 13 T cell receptor beta chains in this list originate from one sample, sequenced in a study of T cell changes during pregnancy in multiple sclerosis. Sequenced by immunoSEQ multiplex PCR; TCRdb stores in-frame clones only, minus some. The sample records 45,000 to 65,000 clones, about 93% being singletons. Sequencing was performed on CD4+ T cells from peripheral blood mononuclear cells, taken in the second trimester of pregnancy. These TCRs come from a female donor with multiple sclerosis, enrolled in a pregnancy study.

V and J are TRBV18 and TRBJ2-5, with 8 bases fitting TRBD1. CDR1 and CDR2 from the germline V gene are KGHSH and LQKENI. With V trimmed by 4 bases and J by 2 bases, 6 bases remained unmatched. The CDR3 is made up of 15 amino acids. The CDR3 reads CASSHSGTGQETQYF. DNA for the CDR3: TGTGCCAGCTCACACTCCGGGACAGGACAAGAGACCCAGTACTTC.

The chain uses TRBV5-1 and TRBJ2-3; the D gene is possibly TRBD1 (7 bases). Per the germline V gene, CDR1 is SGHRS and CDR2 is YFSETQ. The CDR3 contains 13 residues. With 3 bases removed from V and 6 bases from J, the gap between germline ends came to 11 bases. The CDR3 DNA reads as TGCGCCAGCAGCTCGGAGGGGGCGGATACGCAGTATTTT. Translating gives CASSSEGADTQYF.

This clone was observed a few times. This chain connects TRBV19 to TRBJ1-6; D might be TRBD1 (5 bases). The CDR3 totals 16 residues. V lost 4 bases and J 7 bases, leaving 17 bases between the germline ends. The V gene's germline CDR1 is LNHDA and CDR2 SQIVND (reference sequence). CDR3 DNA sequence: TGTGCCAGTAGTAAAACCCCAGGGATTGGAAATTCACCCCTCCACTTT. Amino acids: CASSKTPGIGNSPLHF.

V and J are TRBV2 and TRBJ1-6, with D possibly being TRBD1 (6 bases). This CDR3 spans 14 amino acids. Germline V gives CDR1 SNHLY, CDR2 FYNNEI. V was pared by 6 bases and J by 12 bases, with 18 bases between. Written as DNA, the CDR3 is TGTGCCAGCAGCCCGGGACAAACCTTCGGACCCCTCCACTTT. This translates into CASSPGQTFGPLHF.

Concerning this clone: The junction and the germline gene differ at one end; a read error may be behind it. The chain employs TRBV19 and TRBJ2-2, with 9 bases fitting TRBD1. This CDR3 spans 15 amino acids. Germline lookup yields CDR1 LNHDA and CDR2 SQIVND (reference sequence). The CDR3 coding sequence is TGTGCCAGTAGTCTTGGGACAGGGAACGCCGGGGAGCTGTTTTTT. Amino acid sequence: CASSLGTGNAGELFF.

The gene calls are TRBV2 and TRBJ1-4, with D possibly being TRBD1 (6 bases). Per the germline V gene, CDR1 is SNHLY and CDR2 is FYNNEI. The V and J ends lost 8 bases and 0 bases respectively, with 13 bases between them. This CDR3 region has 15 residues. The CDR3 coding sequence is TGTGCCAGCCGCAACTCAGGGGCAACTAATGAAAAACTGTTTTTT. Translation: CASRNSGATNEKLFF.

The chain joins TRBV14 to TRBJ1-4; no definite D call. This CDR3 spans 14 amino acids. Trimming removed 7 bases from V and 1 base from J, with 10 bases in between. Germline lookup yields CDR1 SGHDN and CDR2 FVKESK. The chain's CDR3 is CASKKSGTNEKLFF. The DNA for the CDR3 is TGTGCCAGCAAGAAGTCCGGAACTAATGAAAAACTGTTTTTT.

J is TRBJ2-5 and V is TRBV7-9; TRBD2 agrees at 8 bases. This CDR3 has 15 amino acids. Germline CDR1 SEHNR, CDR2 FQNEAQ (reference sequence). The junction had 3 bases not matched to a gene; V was cut back by 1 base and J by 2 bases. CDR3 sequence: CASSLDGGRQETQYF. The CDR3 DNA follows: TGTGCCAGCAGCTTAGACGGCGGGAGGCAAGAGACCCAGTACTTC.

The chain recombines TRBV6-1 with TRBJ1-5; D is uncertain. The CDR3 consists of 13 residues. The V end lost 0 bases, the J end lost 6 bases, and 6 bases lay between the germline ends. CDR1 is MNHNS and CDR2 is SASEGT in the germline V gene. The CDR3 spells CASSEAPGQPQHF. The CDR3 nucleotides are TGTGCCAGCAGTGAAGCGCCGGGTCAGCCCCAGCATTTT.

This clone was seen only once. The rearrangement uses TRBV7-8 and TRBJ1-1, with 10 bases identical to TRBD1. Germline-derived CDR1 and CDR2 are SGHVS and FQNEAQ. CDR3 length equals 14 residues. The J segment lost 8 bases and the V segment lost 5 bases, leaving 8 bases of the junction unmatched. In DNA form, the CDR3 reads TGTGCCAGCAGCCCAACTTCGACAGGGGGCGAAGCTTTCTTT. It specifies CASSPTSTGGEAFF.

The chain carries TRBV6-5 and TRBJ1-2, with D hard to call. Germline lookup yields CDR1 MNHEY and CDR2 SVGAGI. Trimming took off 7 bases at V and 4 bases at J, with 16 bases between the two ends. CDR3 length: 14 amino acids. The CDR3 sequence is CASIGTGRSYGYTF. The CDR3 DNA sequence: TGTGCCAGCATTGGAACCGGGAGAAGCTATGGCTACACCTTC.

This rearrangement joins TRBV19 to TRBJ2-6, with TRBD2 matching 12 bases. The V gene end was trimmed by 4 bases and the J gene end by 0 bases; junction bases not matched to a gene: 10. Germline V gives CDR1 LNHDA, CDR2 SQIVND (reference sequence). The CDR3 has 20 amino acids. The chain's CDR3 is CASSTLITSGGISGANVLTF. CDR3 nucleotides: TGTGCCAGTAGTACCCTCATCACTAGCGGGGGGATCTCTGGGGCCAACGTCCTGACTTTC. Together with reference TRBV19 and TRBJ2-6, the CDR3 gives the full variable domain: DGGITQSPKYLFRKEGQNVTLSCEQNLNHDAMYWYRQDPGQGLRLIYYSQIVNDFQKGDIAEGYSVSREKKESFPLTVTSAQKNPTAFYLCASSTLITSGGISGANVLTFGAGSRLTVL.

This chain joins TRBV5-4 and TRBJ2-2; TRBD1 aligns across 8 bases. CDR1 SGHNT and CDR2 YYREEE come from the germline V gene (reference sequence). Germline trimming cut 4 bases from V and 4 bases from J; bases unmatched to any gene: 6. The CDR3 totals 15 residues. The DNA for the CDR3 is TGTGCCAGCAGCCGGACAGGGTGGAGCACCGGGGAGCTGTTTTTT. The encoded protein is CASSRTGWSTGELFF.